Listed here is a single T cell receptor (beta chain). Its antigen is unidentified. This entry comes from a study of cytomegalovirus exposure and HLA in healthy donors. V lost 2 bases, J lost 0 bases, and 8 bases lay in between. CDR1 and CDR2 from the germline V gene are KGHSH and LQKENI. This CDR3 comprises 15 residues. General study findings and limits: In an earlier analysis, about 87% or about 30%: the productive usage of most TCR beta V segments. It was reportedly the case that the classifier diagnosed cytomegalovirus status with high specificity and sensitivity. Indistinguishability led to the exclusion of some V segments, TRBV6-2 and TRBV6-3 included. One cluster of highly shared sequence variants probably arose as a sequencing artifact.

This PCR relied on a set of 60 Vbeta primers and 13 Jbeta primers. Sequencing used immunoSEQ multiplex PCR; TCRdb keeps in-frame clones, though not all of them. The data hold roughly 150,000 clones, with roughly 73% observed a single time. The rearrangement joins TRBV18 to TRBJ1-3, with D hard to call. The receptor's source is a man between 18 and 29 years old in good health and CMV-seropositive. Sequencing was performed on PBMCs. CDR3 coding DNA: TGTGCCAGCTCACCAGGCAGGAACTCTGGAAACACCATATATTTT. It translates to CASSPGRNSGNTIYF.